Each of the 6 T cell receptor beta chains below was sequenced from the same sample in a study of blood T cells in healthy people across ages (dated by TCRdb to between 2015 and 2016). Preparation of the library involved 5' RACE. The sequencer was an Illumina HiSeq 2500. A second PCR of roughly 7 to 12 cycles was run with a J-beta primer mix and a sample-barcoded 5' primer. In-frame beta chains were kept once TCRdb had trimmed the public reads at Q25 with fastp and called clones with MiXCR. Every distinct CDR3 protein forms one entry, paired with its most common genes and DNA. This sample has approximately 1.5 million distinct CDR3 sequences in its table, and roughly a third of those were observed once. The ten largest make up about 11% of the sample. The sample taken for sequencing was blood. The receptors stem from a woman aged 25 to 45 in good health.

This rearrangement joins TRBV6-6 to TRBJ2-7, with unresolved D. Germline V gives CDR1 MNHNY, CDR2 SVGAGI (reference sequence). V was shortened by 2 bases and J by 6 bases, with 8 bases between the two germline ends. The CDR3 extends over 12 amino acids. The CDR3 spells CASSYDDSEQYF. The CDR3 bases are TGTGCCAGCAGTTACGACGATAGCGAGCAGTACTTC.

The gene calls are TRBV6-2 or TRBV6-3 and TRBJ1-6, with no clear D. CDR3 length equals 18 residues. Between the trimmed V and J ends, which lost 2 bases and 0 bases, there was a span of 14 bases. Germline V gene sequence: CDR1 MNHEY, CDR2 SVGEGT. The CDR3 nucleotides are TGTGCCAGCAGTTACGATCACAAGGGTGGCTCCTATAATTCACCCCTCCACTTT. As protein: CASSYDHKGGSYNSPLHF.

This clonotype was seen a handful of times. This chain joins TRBV19 and TRBJ1-5; no firm D call. The CDR3 sequence is 13 residues long. The germline V gene encodes CDR1 LNHDA and CDR2 SQIVND (reference sequence). V was clipped by 6 bases and J by 0 bases, with 6 bases between them. CDR3: CASSVLSNQPQHF. The CDR3 DNA is TGTGCCAGTAGCGTCCTTAGCAATCAGCCCCAGCATTTT. The variable domain in full, completed from reference TRBV19 and TRBJ1-5, reads DGGITQSPKYLFRKEGQNVTLSCEQNLNHDAMYWYRQDPGQGLRLIYYSQIVNDFQKGDIAEGYSVSREKKESFPLTVTSAQKNPTAFYLCASSVLSNQPQHFGDGTRLSIL.

Written as DNA, the CDR3 is TGTGCCAGCAGGGGGACATGGTATAGCAATCAGCCCCAGCATTTT. Translated: CASRGTWYSNQPQHF. This chain joins TRBV6-1 and TRBJ1-5; tentative D call: TRBD1 (6 bases). There are 15 residues in the CDR3. V was trimmed by 6 bases and J by 0 bases, leaving 12 bases between them. The germline CDR1 and CDR2 sequences are MNHNS and SASEGT.

This sequence joins TRBV7-2 and TRBJ2-1; 10 positions agree with TRBD2. V gave up 3 bases and J gave up 7 bases; unmatched junction bases: 6. The CDR3 sequence is 15 residues long. Germline V lookup: CDR1 SGHTA, CDR2 FQGNSA. CDR3 in amino acids: CASSFTSGRGNEQFF. CDR3 nucleotide sequence: TGTGCCAGCAGCTTCACGAGCGGGAGGGGGAATGAGCAGTTCTTC. Variable domain in full (rest from reference TRBV7-2 and TRBJ2-1): GAGVSQSPSNKVTEKGKDVELRCDPISGHTALYWYRQSLGQGLEFLIYFQGNSAPDKSGLPSDRFSAERTGGSVSTLTIQRTQQEDSAVYLCASSFTSGRGNEQFFGPGTRLTVL.

This clonotype was seen a handful of times. The chain has TRBV6-1 and TRBJ1-6; 11 bases line up with TRBD1. Germline loops: CDR1 MNHNS, CDR2 SASEGT. The trim removed 7 bases at V and 8 bases at J, leaving 10 bases unmatched. There are 16 residues in the CDR3. The CDR3: CASNPTPGQGDSPLHF. DNA of the CDR3: TGTGCCAGCAACCCGACGCCGGGACAGGGGGATTCACCCCTCCACTTT.